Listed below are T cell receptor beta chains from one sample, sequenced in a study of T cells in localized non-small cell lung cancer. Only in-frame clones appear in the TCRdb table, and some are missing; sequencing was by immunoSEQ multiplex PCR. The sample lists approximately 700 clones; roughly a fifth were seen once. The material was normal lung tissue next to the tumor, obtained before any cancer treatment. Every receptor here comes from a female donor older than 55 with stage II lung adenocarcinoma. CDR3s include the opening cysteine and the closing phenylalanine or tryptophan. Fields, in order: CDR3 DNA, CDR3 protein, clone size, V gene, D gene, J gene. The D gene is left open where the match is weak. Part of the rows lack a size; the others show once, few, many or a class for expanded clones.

DNA: TGTGCCAGCAGCGTAGGCCCAGGACAGGGTCAGGGCACCGGGGAGCTGTTTTTT
CDR3: CASSVGPGQGQGTGELFF
size: NA
V: TRBV9
D: TRBD1
J: TRBJ2-2

DNA: TGTGCCAGCAGCTTAATGTCACAGGGGGGTGAAAAACTGTTTTTT
CDR3: CASSLMSQGGEKLFF
size: NA
V: TRBV11-3
D: TRBD1
J: TRBJ1-4

DNA: TGTGCCAGCAGCGCAGTATCCGTACAGGGGATCGCTGAAGCTTTCTTT
CDR3: CASSAVSVQGIAEAFF
size: NA
V: TRBV9
D: TRBD1
J: TRBJ1-1

DNA: TGTGCCAGCAGCTTAGTCCCAGTTAGCCGGCCGAACACCGGGGAGCTGTTTTTT
CDR3: CASSLVPVSRPNTGELFF
size: NA
V: TRBV11-3
D: NA
J: TRBJ2-2

DNA: TGCGCCAGCAGTGAGTTGGCGAGGGGCAAGAATCAAAACATTCAGTACTTC
CDR3: CASSELARGKNQNIQYF
size: NA
V: TRBV10-2
D: NA
J: TRBJ2-4

DNA: TGTGCCTGGAGTGTACGGCGTTCAACTAATGAAAAACTGTTTTTT
CDR3: CAWSVRRSTNEKLFF
size: few
V: TRBV30
D: NA
J: TRBJ1-4

DNA: TGTGCCAGCAGTTACAAGGCTAGCGGCTACAATGAGCAGTTCTTC
CDR3: CASSYKASGYNEQFF
size: large
V: TRBV6-8
D: TRBD2
J: TRBJ2-1

DNA: TGTGCCAGTACCGAGGGCCTTACCCCGTCCGGTGGCTACACCTTC
CDR3: CASTEGLTPSGGYTF
size: few
V: TRBV19
D: NA
J: TRBJ1-2

DNA: TGTGCCAGTAGTATTATCGGCAATCAGCCCCAGCATTTT
CDR3: CASSIIGNQPQHF
size: few
V: TRBV19
D: NA
J: TRBJ1-5

DNA: TGTGCCAGCAGTGACGGGGACAGGGCTAGGAACACTGAAGCTTTCTTT
CDR3: CASSDGDRARNTEAFF
size: large
V: TRBV6-8
D: TRBD1
J: TRBJ1-1

DNA: TGTGCCAGCAGCTTCACAGGGTTATCATCTGGGGCCAACGTCCTGACTTTC
CDR3: CASSFTGLSSGANVLTF
size: NA
V: TRBV11-3
D: NA
J: TRBJ2-6

DNA: TGCGCCAGCAGGTTTACAGGGGGCGAAGATGGCTACACCTTC
CDR3: CASRFTGGEDGYTF
size: NA
V: TRBV5-1
D: TRBD1
J: TRBJ1-2

DNA: TGCGCCAGCAGCTTCGACAGGTTTGAGGTGGGAAACACCATATATTTT
CDR3: CASSFDRFEVGNTIYF
size: NA
V: TRBV5-1
D: NA
J: TRBJ1-3

DNA: TGTGCCAGCAGCCCGATAGCGGGGCTGGCCACCGGGGAGCTGTTTTTT
CDR3: CASSPIAGLATGELFF
size: few
V: TRBV9
D: TRBD2
J: TRBJ2-2

DNA: TGTGCCAGCAGCGAGACTGCCGGGACTAGCTGGGATACGCAGTATTTT
CDR3: CASSETAGTSWDTQYF
size: NA
V: TRBV9
D: TRBD2
J: TRBJ2-3

DNA: TGCGCCAGCAGCGCACACCTCTCAGGCTACGAGCAGTACTTC
CDR3: CASSAHLSGYEQYF
size: medium-sized
V: TRBV4-1
D: NA
J: TRBJ2-7

DNA: TGTGCCAGCAGTCCAGACTACAATGAGCAGTTCTTC
CDR3: CASSPDYNEQFF
size: NA
V: TRBV6-8
D: NA
J: TRBJ2-1

DNA: TGTGCCAGCAGCGTAGAAGGGACGGCCAGCGAGCAGTACTTC
CDR3: CASSVEGTASEQYF
size: NA
V: TRBV9
D: NA
J: TRBJ2-7

DNA: TGCAGCGTTGAGATTTGGGACTCTTCCTACAATGAGCAGTTCTTC
CDR3: CSVEIWDSSYNEQFF
size: NA
V: TRBV29-1
D: NA
J: TRBJ2-1

DNA: TGTGCCAGCAGTTTGGCGGGTAGCACAGATACGCAGTATTTT
CDR3: CASSLAGSTDTQYF
size: hyperexpanded
V: TRBV6-8
D: NA
J: TRBJ2-3

DNA: TGCAGCGTTGATTCGGCGGGGGCCTCAGATACGCAGTATTTT
CDR3: CSVDSAGASDTQYF
size: large
V: TRBV29-1
D: NA
J: TRBJ2-3

DNA: TGTGCTAGCAGCTCTGGGAGGGCTTATAGCAATCAGCCCCAGCATTTT
CDR3: CASSSGRAYSNQPQHF
size: medium-sized
V: TRBV11-3
D: NA
J: TRBJ1-5

DNA: TGTGCCAGCAGCTTAACAGGGGGCAACTCTGGAAACACCATATATTTT
CDR3: CASSLTGGNSGNTIYF
size: medium-sized
V: TRBV11-3
D: TRBD1
J: TRBJ1-3

DNA: TGTGCCAGCAGGGGTAGCAGGGCATCTGGAAACACCATATATTTT
CDR3: CASRGSRASGNTIYF
size: few
V: TRBV28
D: NA
J: TRBJ1-3

DNA: TGTGCCAGCAGTTCGGGACAGCCAAACTATGGCTACACCTTC
CDR3: CASSSGQPNYGYTF
size: few
V: TRBV28
D: TRBD1
J: TRBJ1-2

DNA: TGTGCCAGCACCCCTCCCCGGGGGGCCCTCCACTTT
CDR3: CASTPPRGALHF
size: large
V: TRBV28
D: NA
J: TRBJ1-6

DNA: TGTGCCAGCAGCCCGAGGGGGAGCGGGGGGGAGACAGATACGCAGTATTTT
CDR3: CASSPRGSGGETDTQYF
size: few
V: TRBV11-3
D: TRBD2
J: TRBJ2-3

DNA: TGTGCCAGCAGTTATGTGGAAGGCACAGATACGCAGTATTTT
CDR3: CASSYVEGTDTQYF
size: large
V: TRBV6-8
D: NA
J: TRBJ2-3

DNA: TGTGCCAGCAGTTTATTAGTGACCGAGCAGTACTTC
CDR3: CASSLLVTEQYF
size: once
V: TRBV28
D: NA
J: TRBJ2-7

DNA: TGTGCCAGCTCAATCGGACAGGGGGGCACTGAAGCTTTCTTT
CDR3: CASSIGQGGTEAFF
size: few
V: TRBV18
D: TRBD1
J: TRBJ1-1

DNA: TGTGCCAGCAGTCTCACAGGGGGCTATAATCAGCCCCAGCATTTT
CDR3: CASSLTGGYNQPQHF
size: large
V: TRBV11-3
D: TRBD1
J: TRBJ1-5

DNA: TGTGCCGGACAGGGAAAGGAGTTGGTCCACGAGCAGTACTTC
CDR3: CAGQGKELVHEQYF
size: few
V: TRBV12-2
D: NA
J: TRBJ2-7

DNA: TGTGCCTGGAGTGCAATTCCACAGGAATACAATGAGCAGTTCTTC
CDR3: CAWSAIPQEYNEQFF
size: NA
V: TRBV30
D: NA
J: TRBJ2-1

DNA: TGTGCCAGCAGTCCCTCCAAACTAGCGGGAATCCCCAATGAGCAGTTCTTC
CDR3: CASSPSKLAGIPNEQFF
size: once
V: TRBV28
D: TRBD2
J: TRBJ2-1

DNA: TGTGCCTGGATTAGGGTCGGGCTGCGCGAAGTAGCTTTCTTT
CDR3: CAWIRVGLREVAFF
size: few
V: TRBV30
D: NA
J: TRBJ1-1

DNA: TGTGCCAGCAGCTTAACCCGACTAGCGATGACCGGGGAGCTGTTTTTT
CDR3: CASSLTRLAMTGELFF
size: large
V: TRBV11-3
D: TRBD2
J: TRBJ2-2

DNA: TGTGCCAGCAGCTTAGTAATATCTAGCGGCGAGCAGTTCTTC
CDR3: CASSLVISSGEQFF
size: large
V: TRBV11-3
D: TRBD2
J: TRBJ2-1

DNA: TGTGCCAGTAGTATGTGGGATAGCGAGCAGTACTTC
CDR3: CASSMWDSEQYF
size: few
V: TRBV19
D: NA
J: TRBJ2-7

DNA: TGTGCCAGCAGCTTAGATTGGAACTCCTACAATGAGCAGTTCTTC
CDR3: CASSLDWNSYNEQFF
size: NA
V: TRBV11-3
D: NA
J: TRBJ2-1

DNA: TGTGCCTTGGACAGGGGGTTTAGTGACTATGGCTACACCTTC
CDR3: CALDRGFSDYGYTF
size: few
V: TRBV30
D: TRBD1
J: TRBJ1-2

DNA: TGTGCCTGGGGACCGTCGAACACTGAAGCTTTCTTT
CDR3: CAWGPSNTEAFF
size: NA
V: TRBV30
D: NA
J: TRBJ1-1

DNA: TGTGCCAGCAGCGTAGTTAGTTTTTCAGATACGCAGTATTTT
CDR3: CASSVVSFSDTQYF
size: few
V: TRBV9
D: NA
J: TRBJ2-3

DNA: TGTGCCAGCAGCCCCAGCGGGACAGAGGGCAATGAGCAGTTCTTC
CDR3: CASSPSGTEGNEQFF
size: NA
V: TRBV11-3
D: NA
J: TRBJ2-1

DNA: TGTGCCAGCAGTTACGGGGGGAAGAACACTGAAGCTTTCTTT
CDR3: CASSYGGKNTEAFF
size: NA
V: TRBV6-8
D: NA
J: TRBJ1-1

DNA: TGTGCCTGGGTCCAGGGAGGCTATGGCTACACCTTC
CDR3: CAWVQGGYGYTF
size: few
V: TRBV30
D: NA
J: TRBJ1-2

DNA: TGTGCCAGTAGTAGGGGACTGTCAAACTATGGCTACACCTTC
CDR3: CASSRGLSNYGYTF
size: NA
V: TRBV19
D: NA
J: TRBJ1-2

DNA: TGTGCCAGCAGCCTAAGACAGGGCGGGAACATTCAGTACTTC
CDR3: CASSLRQGGNIQYF
size: few
V: TRBV7-5
D: NA
J: TRBJ2-4

DNA: TGCGCCAGCAGCTTTATCCCGGGGGGAGGAACCGGGGAGCTGTTTTTT
CDR3: CASSFIPGGGTGELFF
size: NA
V: TRBV5-1
D: TRBD2
J: TRBJ2-2

DNA: TGTGCCAGCAGCCAACCTCCTTTGACAGCTGAAGCTTTCTTT
CDR3: CASSQPPLTAEAFF
size: few
V: TRBV11-3
D: NA
J: TRBJ1-1

DNA: TGTGCCAGCAGCGAAAACCCGGGACCTTACAATGAGCAGTTCTTC
CDR3: CASSENPGPYNEQFF
size: few
V: TRBV6-8
D: NA
J: TRBJ2-1

DNA: TGCGCCAGCAGCCAAGATCCGCCTAGCGGCTCATACAATGAGCAGTTCTTC
CDR3: CASSQDPPSGSYNEQFF
size: large
V: TRBV4-1
D: TRBD2
J: TRBJ2-1

DNA: TGTGCCAGCAGACCGGACAGGGTCTCTGGGGCCAACGTCCTGACTTTC
CDR3: CASRPDRVSGANVLTF
size: few
V: TRBV28
D: TRBD1
J: TRBJ2-6

DNA: NA
CDR3: CTSSRIYFGYTF
size: NA
V: TRBV4-1
D: NA
J: TRBJ1-2

DNA: TGTGCCAGTACGGGTCGAGGAGGGTCTAACTATGGCTACACCTTC
CDR3: CASTGRGGSNYGYTF
size: NA
V: TRBV19
D: NA
J: TRBJ1-2

DNA: TGTGCCAGCAGCCAGCAGGGACTAGCGTACGAGCAGTACTTC
CDR3: CASSQQGLAYEQYF
size: few
V: TRBV14
D: TRBD2
J: TRBJ2-7

DNA: TGTGCCAGCAGCATCTCCCAGGGGGGGGCGATATTCCATGAGCAGTTCTTC
CDR3: CASSISQGGAIFHEQFF
size: large
V: TRBV9
D: NA
J: TRBJ2-1

DNA: TGTGCCAGCAGTATGGGTCTCGGAGGGGGCGAGCAGTACTTC
CDR3: CASSMGLGGGEQYF
size: large
V: TRBV6-8
D: NA
J: TRBJ2-7

DNA: TGTGCCAGCAGCCCCCCGACAGGGGAAAACACCATATATTTT
CDR3: CASSPPTGENTIYF
size: large
V: TRBV11-3
D: TRBD1
J: TRBJ1-3

DNA: TGTGCCAGCAAAATTAGCGGGGGGAGCGGCACCGGGGAGCTGTTTTTT
CDR3: CASKISGGSGTGELFF
size: few
V: TRBV6-8
D: TRBD2
J: TRBJ2-2

DNA: TGCGCCAGCAGCTTACGACTAGCGGGGGGGAACAACGAGCAGTACTTC
CDR3: CASSLRLAGGNNEQYF
size: NA
V: TRBV5-1
D: TRBD2
J: TRBJ2-7